The 8 T cell receptor beta chains presented below share a single source sample, sequenced in a study of T-cell reconstitution after alpha-beta-depleted transplantation in children. Library preparation (for TCRbeta) was performed with unique molecular identifiers. TCRdb reprocessed the PCR reads via MiXCR and lists one record per CDR3 protein. The data show about 400,000 distinct CDR3 sequences, just over 20% seen once. The sample was PBMCs from the stem cell graft donor, taken from the stem cell graft. Receptors originate from a human donor who donated a stem cell graft to a child with acute myeloid leukemia.

The J gene is TRBJ1-5, the V gene TRBV23-1; D possibly corresponds to TRBD1 (5 bases). TRBV23-1 is labeled an ORF, and its function is uncertain. Trimming cost V 9 bases and J 2 bases, with 14 bases left between them. The CDR3 contains 14 residues. CDR3 nucleotides: TGCGCCAGGGGGGAGGGGAGGGGCAATCAGCCCCAGCATTTT. Its protein product is CARGEGRGNQPQHF.

This clonotype was seen repeatedly, ten times or more. This rearrangement joins TRBV29-1 to TRBJ1-5; D unclear. The germline gives CDR1 SQVTM, CDR2 ANQGSEA. This CDR3 spans 12 amino acids. With 0 bases removed from V and 4 bases from J, the gap between germline ends came to 4 bases. As DNA, the CDR3 is TGCAGCGTTGAAGAGGGGAATCAGCCCCAGCATTTT. Amino acids: CSVEEGNQPQHF.

This clonotype came up a few times. This rearrangement joins TRBV12-3 or TRBV12-4 to TRBJ2-2; D is tentatively TRBD1 or TRBD2 (5 bases each). The CDR3 length is 16 residues. V dropped 6 bases and J dropped 0 bases, with 14 bases sitting between them. CDR3 in amino acids: CASRTDLGPNTGELFF. As DNA, the CDR3 is TGTGCCAGCAGAACTGACTTGGGACCGAACACCGGGGAGCTGTTTTTT.

This chain links TRBV5-1 with TRBJ2-7; D possibly corresponds to TRBD2 (6 bases). Germline V CDR1 and CDR2: SGHRS, YFSETQ. The CDR3 totals 14 residues. Between the trimmed V and J ends, which lost 0 bases and 2 bases, there was a span of 9 bases. Here the CDR3 DNA reads TGCGCCAGCAGCTTGGCGGGAGTCCCCTACGAGCAGTACTTC. Encoded protein: CASSLAGVPYEQYF.

This rearrangement joins TRBV4-3 to TRBJ2-1, with unresolved D. V was cut by 4 bases and J by 9 bases, with 25 bases left in between. The CDR3 loop spans 17 amino acids. Germline V gene lookup returns CDR1 LGHNA and CDR2 YSLEER. CDR3 nucleotide sequence: TGCGCCAGCAGCCCTCTAGGAACTGCCTTAATCATTTCTGAGCAGTTCTTC. This encodes CASSPLGTALIISEQFF.

The chain is built from TRBV6-5 and TRBJ1-1; a weak D match, TRBD1 (6 bases). CDR1 is MNHEY, CDR2 SVGAGI, per germline. The germline V and J ends were trimmed by 4 bases and 5 bases, with 14 bases remaining between them. This CDR3 is built from 14 residues. As DNA, the CDR3 is TGTGCCAGCAGTTCCCTAACAGGGTTTACTGAAGCTTTCTTT. Amino acid sequence: CASSSLTGFTEAFF.

The gene calls are TRBV6-5 and TRBJ2-7; D is possibly TRBD1 (5 bases). Germline loops: CDR1 MNHEY, CDR2 SVGAGI. V lost 2 bases to trimming and J lost 2 bases, with 10 bases between them. This CDR3 comprises 14 residues. For the CDR3, the DNA is TGTGCCAGCAGTTACGGGATGGGGCCCTACGAGCAGTACTTC. This sequence encodes CASSYGMGPYEQYF.

The chain recombines TRBV5-1 with TRBJ2-7; weak D call: TRBD2 (7 bases). The germline V and J ends were trimmed by 3 bases and 0 bases, with 25 bases remaining between them. This CDR3 region has 19 residues. Germline assignment: CDR1 SGHRS and CDR2 YFSETQ. CDR3 nucleotide sequence: TGCGCCAGCAGCTCCCCCCGGGGGGCGGGAGAAGGGATCTCCTACGAGCAGTACTTC. Translation gives CASSSPRGAGEGISYEQYF.